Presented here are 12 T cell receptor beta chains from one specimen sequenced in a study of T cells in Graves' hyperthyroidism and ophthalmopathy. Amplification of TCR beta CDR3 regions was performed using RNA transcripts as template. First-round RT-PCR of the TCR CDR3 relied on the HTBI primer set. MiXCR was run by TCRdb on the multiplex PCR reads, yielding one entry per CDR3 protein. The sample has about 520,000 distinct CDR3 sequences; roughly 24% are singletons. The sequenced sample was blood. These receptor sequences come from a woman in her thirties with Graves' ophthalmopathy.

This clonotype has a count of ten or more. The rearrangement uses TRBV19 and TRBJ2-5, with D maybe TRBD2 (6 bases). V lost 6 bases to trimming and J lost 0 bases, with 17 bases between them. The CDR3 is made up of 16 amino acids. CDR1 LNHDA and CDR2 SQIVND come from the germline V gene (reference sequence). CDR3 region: CASRLGPGTDQETQYF. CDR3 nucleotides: TGTGCCAGTAGGTTGGGGCCCGGGACTGACCAAGAGACCCAGTACTTC.

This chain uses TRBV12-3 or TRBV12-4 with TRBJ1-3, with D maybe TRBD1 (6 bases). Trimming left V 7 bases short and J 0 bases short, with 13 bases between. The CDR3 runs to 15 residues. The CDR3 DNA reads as TGTGCCAGCATTCCAGGGGCCCACTCTGGAAACACCATATATTTT. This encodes CASIPGAHSGNTIYF.

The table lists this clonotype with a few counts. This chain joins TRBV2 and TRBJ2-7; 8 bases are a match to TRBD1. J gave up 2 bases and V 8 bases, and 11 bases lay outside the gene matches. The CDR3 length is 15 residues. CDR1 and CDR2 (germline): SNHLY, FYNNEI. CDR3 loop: CASQGGPTGAYEQYF. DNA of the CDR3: TGTGCCAGCCAGGGGGGACCGACAGGGGCCTACGAGCAGTACTTC.

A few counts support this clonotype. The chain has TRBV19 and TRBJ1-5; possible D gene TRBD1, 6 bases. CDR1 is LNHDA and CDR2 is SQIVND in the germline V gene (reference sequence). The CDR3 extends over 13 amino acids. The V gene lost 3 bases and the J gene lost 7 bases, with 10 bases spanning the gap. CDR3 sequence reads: CASSMGRGQPQHF. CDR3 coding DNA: TGTGCCAGTAGTATGGGCAGGGGACAGCCCCAGCATTTT.

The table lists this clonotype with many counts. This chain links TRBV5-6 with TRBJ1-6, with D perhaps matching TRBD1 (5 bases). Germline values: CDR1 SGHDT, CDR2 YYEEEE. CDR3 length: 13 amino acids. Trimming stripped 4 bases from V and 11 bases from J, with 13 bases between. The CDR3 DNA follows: TGTGCCAGCAGCGACGCAGGGCTAGCACCCCTCCACTTT. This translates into CASSDAGLAPLHF.

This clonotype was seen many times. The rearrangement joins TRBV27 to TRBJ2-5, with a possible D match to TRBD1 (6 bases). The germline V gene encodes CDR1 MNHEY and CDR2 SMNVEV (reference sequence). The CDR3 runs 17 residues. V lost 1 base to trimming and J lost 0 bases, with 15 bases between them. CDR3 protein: CASSLFSGQRYQETQYF. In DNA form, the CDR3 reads TGTGCCAGCAGTTTATTCTCAGGACAGCGATACCAAGAGACCCAGTACTTC.

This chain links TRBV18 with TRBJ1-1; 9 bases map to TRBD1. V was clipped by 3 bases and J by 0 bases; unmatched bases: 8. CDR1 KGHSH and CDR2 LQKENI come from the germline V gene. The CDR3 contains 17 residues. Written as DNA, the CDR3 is TGTGCCAGCTCACCCCCGGGACAGGGACCTATGAACACTGAAGCTTTCTTT. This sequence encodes CASSPPGQGPMNTEAFF.

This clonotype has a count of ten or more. CDR3 loop: CASRSGQSNTGELFF. The CDR3 DNA reads as TGTGCCAGCAGGTCGGGGCAGTCGAACACCGGGGAGCTGTTTTTT. The gene calls are TRBV6-1 and TRBJ2-2; TRBD1 or TRBD2 may be the D gene (5 bases each). The CDR3 totals 15 residues. CDR1 and CDR2 (germline): MNHNS, SASEGT. The germline V and J ends were trimmed by 6 bases and 0 bases, with 11 bases remaining between them.

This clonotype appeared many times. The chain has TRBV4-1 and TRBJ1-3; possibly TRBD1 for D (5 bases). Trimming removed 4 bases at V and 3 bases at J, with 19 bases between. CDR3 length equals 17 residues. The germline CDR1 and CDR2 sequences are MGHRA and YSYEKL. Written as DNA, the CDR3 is TGCGCCAGCAGCCCTTGGGGCCCCGTGGGCTATGGAAACACCATATATTTT. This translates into CASSPWGPVGYGNTIYF.

The CDR3 sequence: CASSLAWGLRGTEAFF. In DNA, the CDR3 is TGTGCCAGCAGCTTAGCGTGGGGACTCAGGGGTACTGAAGCTTTCTTT. The chain uses TRBV11-1 and TRBJ1-1; TRBD1 might be the D (6 bases). The V gene lost 0 bases and the J gene lost 5 bases, with 16 bases spanning the gap. Germline CDR1 is SGHAT and CDR2 is FQDESV (reference sequence). The CDR3 has 16 residues. The variable domain in full, with the rest retrieved from reference TRBV11-1 and TRBJ1-1, is EAEVAQSPRYKITEKSQAVAFWCDPISGHATLYWYRQILGQGPELLVQFQDESVVDDSQLPKDRFSAERLKGVDSTLKIQPAELGDSAMYLCASSLAWGLRGTEAFFGQGTRLTVV.

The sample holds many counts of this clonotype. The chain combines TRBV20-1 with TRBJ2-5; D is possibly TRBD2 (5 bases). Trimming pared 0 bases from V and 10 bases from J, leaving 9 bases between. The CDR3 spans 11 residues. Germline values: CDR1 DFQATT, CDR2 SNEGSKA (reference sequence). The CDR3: CSARETSIQYF. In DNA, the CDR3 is TGCAGTGCTAGAGAAACTAGTATCCAGTACTTC.

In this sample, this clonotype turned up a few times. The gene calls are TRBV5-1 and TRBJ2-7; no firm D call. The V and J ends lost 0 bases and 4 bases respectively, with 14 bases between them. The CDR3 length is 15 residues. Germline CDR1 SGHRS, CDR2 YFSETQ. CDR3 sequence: CASSLVPGSPYEQYF. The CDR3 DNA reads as TGCGCCAGCAGCTTGGTTCCAGGTTCCCCTTACGAGCAGTACTTC.